This is a list of T cell receptor beta chains from one sample in a study of T cells in localized non-small cell lung cancer. Profiling relied on immunoSEQ multiplex PCR, and the TCRdb table lists in-frame clones only, not all of them. The sample has about 48,000 clones, 70% to 85% seen once. The sample consisted of peripheral blood, taken before any cancer treatment. The receptors here all came from a man aged 40 to 70 with stage I squamous cell lung carcinoma. CDR3s include the opening cysteine and the closing phenylalanine or tryptophan. The D gene is left open where the match is weak. A clone size is listed for some rows: how often the clone was seen (once, few, many), or a class if it is expanded.

V: TRBV18; size: .; J: TRBJ2-5; D: .; CDR3: CASSITVQETQYF; DNA: TGTGCCAGCTCAATTACAGTTCAAGAGACCCAGTACTTC
V: TRBV5-1; size: .; J: TRBJ1-1; D: .; CDR3: CASSFASRTQNTEAFF; DNA: TGCGCCAGCAGCTTCGCCTCCCGGACACAGAACACTGAAGCTTTCTTT
V: TRBV2; size: once; J: TRBJ2-7; D: TRBD2; CDR3: CASSADGTSGEQYF; DNA: TGTGCCAGCAGTGCTGATGGGACTAGCGGGGAGCAGTACTTC
V: TRBV7-6; size: .; J: TRBJ2-7; D: .; CDR3: CASSLEESYYEQYF; DNA: TGTGCCAGCAGCTTAGAAGAGTCTTACTACGAGCAGTACTTC
V: TRBV7-9; size: .; J: TRBJ2-3; D: TRBD2; CDR3: CASSPSTGGADTQYF; DNA: TGTGCCAGCAGCCCCTCTACGGGGGGGGCCGATACGCAGTATTTT
V: TRBV28; size: once; J: TRBJ2-3; D: .; CDR3: CASREGGATDTQYF; DNA: TGTGCCAGCAGAGAGGGGGGGGCCACAGATACGCAGTATTTT
V: TRBV6-5; size: few; J: TRBJ2-3; D: .; CDR3: CASSYSVGITDTQYF; DNA: TGTGCCAGCAGTTACTCGGTAGGAATCACAGATACGCAGTATTTT
V: TRBV30; size: .; J: TRBJ1-5; D: TRBD1; CDR3: CAWSPGQGGQPQHF; DNA: TGTGCCTGGAGTCCCGGACAGGGGGGACAGCCCCAGCATTTT
V: TRBV18; size: .; J: TRBJ2-7; D: TRBD1; CDR3: CASSPPGQSYEQYF; DNA: TGTGCCAGCTCACCACCGGGACAGTCCTACGAGCAGTACTTC
V: TRBV5-1; size: .; J: TRBJ1-4; D: .; CDR3: CASSQTPGTANEKLFF; DNA: TGCGCCAGCAGCCAAACTCCCGGGACGGCAAATGAAAAACTGTTTTTT
V: TRBV2; size: .; J: TRBJ1-5; D: .; CDR3: CASSDLGNQPQHF; DNA: TGTGCCAGCAGTGATCTTGGCAATCAGCCCCAGCATTTT
V: TRBV5-5; size: .; J: TRBJ2-7; D: .; CDR3: CASSPDQRGYEQYF; DNA: TGTGCCAGCAGCCCGGACCAGAGGGGGTACGAGCAGTACTTC
V: TRBV5-4; size: .; J: TRBJ2-1; D: TRBD2; CDR3: CASSGPISGSYNEQFF; DNA: TGTGCCAGCAGCGGACCAATTAGCGGGTCCTACAATGAGCAGTTCTTC
V: TRBV7-9; size: .; J: TRBJ2-7; D: .; CDR3: CASSVWGEQYF; DNA: TGTGCCAGCAGCGTCTGGGGCGAGCAGTACTTC
V: TRBV9; size: .; J: TRBJ2-7; D: .; CDR3: CASSVGALGEQYF; DNA: TGTGCCAGCAGCGTAGGTGCGCTTGGGGAGCAGTACTTC
V: TRBV19; size: .; J: TRBJ2-3; D: .; CDR3: CACKGFTDTQYF; DNA: TGTGCCTGCAAGGGCTTCACAGATACGCAGTATTTT
V: TRBV6-5; size: .; J: TRBJ2-7; D: .; CDR3: CASKGQNEQYF; DNA: TGTGCCAGCAAGGGACAAAACGAGCAGTACTTC
V: TRBV7-2; size: .; J: TRBJ1-5; D: .; CDR3: CASSFRRGTDQPQHF; DNA: TGTGCCAGCAGCTTCCGCCGGGGGACGGATCAGCCCCAGCATTTT
V: TRBV7-9; size: .; J: TRBJ1-3; D: .; CDR3: CASSLDAVTFSGNTIYF; DNA: TGTGCCAGCAGCTTAGACGCAGTCACCTTCTCTGGAAACACCATATATTTT
V: TRBV28; size: .; J: TRBJ1-2; D: TRBD1; CDR3: CASSSPSWDRASPGYGYTF; DNA: TGTGCCAGCAGTTCCCCCTCCTGGGACAGGGCCTCACCGGGGTATGGCTACACCTTC
V: TRBV9; size: few; J: TRBJ2-1; D: TRBD2; CDR3: CASSASAGGYEQFF; DNA: TGTGCCAGCAGCGCTTCAGCGGGGGGTTATGAGCAGTTCTTC
V: TRBV27; size: few; J: TRBJ2-3; D: TRBD1; CDR3: CASGKYRDRTDTQYF; DNA: TGTGCCAGCGGAAAGTACCGGGACAGGACAGATACGCAGTATTTT
V: TRBV11-2; size: .; J: TRBJ2-7; D: .; CDR3: CASSSVKPAAEQYF; DNA: TGTGCCAGCAGCTCCGTCAAACCCGCCGCCGAGCAGTACTTC
V: TRBV18; size: few; J: TRBJ1-5; D: .; CDR3: CASSPRTEGRQPQHF; DNA: TGTGCCAGCTCCCCCCGGACCGAAGGGAGGCAGCCCCAGCATTTT
V: TRBV5-8; size: .; J: TRBJ1-1; D: TRBD1; CDR3: CASSADRGTSVDTEAFF; DNA: TGTGCCAGCAGCGCGGACAGGGGAACTTCCGTTGACACTGAAGCTTTCTTT
V: TRBV6-4; size: .; J: TRBJ2-5; D: .; CDR3: CATSSWETQYF; DNA: TGTGCCACCAGTTCTTGGGAGACCCAGTACTTC
V: TRBV27; size: .; J: TRBJ1-1; D: .; CDR3: CASTPTGFTEAFF; DNA: TGTGCCAGCACCCCCACAGGGTTCACTGAAGCTTTCTTT
V: TRBV7-6; size: once; J: TRBJ1-1; D: .; CDR3: CASRLVGTEAFF; DNA: TGTGCCAGCAGGTTGGTGGGCACTGAAGCTTTCTTT
V: TRBV30; size: .; J: TRBJ1-6; D: TRBD1; CDR3: CAWGTAQRNNSPLHF; DNA: TGTGCCTGGGGGACAGCCCAGCGCAATAATTCACCCCTCCACTTT
V: TRBV6-5; size: .; J: TRBJ2-7; D: .; CDR3: CASQGLNDEQYF; DNA: TGTGCCAGCCAGGGGCTTAACGACGAGCAGTACTTC
V: TRBV28; size: .; J: TRBJ2-1; D: TRBD2; CDR3: CASSLTGLRGNEQFF; DNA: TGTGCCAGCAGTTTAACGGGACTAAGGGGCAATGAGCAGTTCTTC
V: TRBV7-9; size: .; J: TRBJ2-7; D: .; CDR3: CASSLGSQTRYEQYF; DNA: TGTGCCAGCAGCTTAGGTAGTCAAACTAGGTACGAGCAGTACTTC
V: TRBV5-1; size: .; J: TRBJ2-3; D: TRBD1; CDR3: CASSLEQGQDTQYF; DNA: TGCGCCAGCAGCTTGGAACAGGGGCAAGATACGCAGTATTTT
V: TRBV15; size: .; J: TRBJ2-7; D: .; CDR3: CATSRDRSASFDEQYF; DNA: TGTGCCACCAGCAGAGATAGGTCGGCCAGCTTCGACGAGCAGTACTTC
V: TRBV5-6; size: .; J: TRBJ1-1; D: .; CDR3: CASSLQGRGTEAFF; DNA: TGTGCCAGCAGCTTACAGGGTAGGGGCACTGAAGCTTTCTTT
V: TRBV9; size: .; J: TRBJ1-1; D: TRBD1; CDR3: CASSASNGGQGAFF; DNA: TGTGCCAGCAGCGCATCAAATGGGGGACAGGGTGCTTTCTTT
V: TRBV4-1; size: few; J: TRBJ2-7; D: .; CDR3: CASSPPIRGPYEQYF; DNA: TGCGCCAGCAGTCCCCCGATCAGGGGACCCTACGAGCAGTACTTC
V: TRBV5-5; size: .; J: TRBJ1-4; D: .; CDR3: CASSQESGFTNEKLFF; DNA: TGCGCCAGCAGCCAAGAGTCGGGGTTCACTAATGAAAAACTGTTTTTT
V: TRBV9; size: .; J: TRBJ2-3; D: .; CDR3: CASSVGPTDTQYF; DNA: TGTGCCAGCAGCGTAGGGCCCACAGATACGCAGTATTTT
V: TRBV11-2; size: .; J: TRBJ2-5; D: TRBD1; CDR3: CASSSGQAKTQYF; DNA: TGTGCCAGCAGCTCGGGACAGGCGAAGACCCAGTACTTC
V: TRBV9; size: .; J: TRBJ2-6; D: .; CDR3: CASSVTARRSGANVLTF; DNA: TGTGCCAGCAGCGTCACCGCCCGCAGATCTGGGGCCAACGTCCTGACTTTC
V: TRBV12-2; size: once; J: TRBJ1-5; D: .; CDR3: CASRFYGYSNQPQHF; DNA: TGTGCAAGTCGCTTCTACGGGTATAGCAATCAGCCCCAGCATTTT
V: TRBV7-9; size: once; J: TRBJ2-5; D: .; CDR3: CASSQKRAGRETQYF; DNA: TGTGCCAGCAGCCAGAAGCGGGCCGGGCGGGAGACCCAGTACTTC
V: TRBV7-2; size: .; J: TRBJ2-5; D: .; CDR3: CASSQGGAGETQYF; DNA: TGTGCCAGCAGCCAAGGGGGGGCGGGAGAGACCCAGTACTTC
V: TRBV5-6; size: .; J: TRBJ2-7; D: .; CDR3: CASSSPGQAPYEQYF; DNA: TGTGCCAGCAGCTCGCCGGGGCAGGCCCCCTACGAGCAGTACTTC
V: TRBV6-1; size: .; J: TRBJ2-7; D: .; CDR3: CATRGGSHYEQYF; DNA: TGTGCCACTAGGGGGGGGTCTCACTACGAGCAGTACTTC
V: TRBV2; size: .; J: TRBJ1-5; D: .; CDR3: CASSEEGNQPQHF; DNA: TGTGCCAGCAGTGAAGAGGGGAATCAGCCCCAGCATTTT
V: TRBV7-8; size: .; J: TRBJ2-1; D: .; CDR3: CASSLESAYNEQFF; DNA: TGTGCCAGCAGCTTAGAGTCGGCCTACAATGAGCAGTTCTTC
V: TRBV19; size: .; J: TRBJ1-2; D: .; CDR3: CASSIEAQDTYGYTF; DNA: TGTGCCAGTAGTATTGAGGCCCAGGACACCTATGGCTACACCTTC
V: TRBV28; size: .; J: TRBJ2-4; D: .; CDR3: CASRVGKNIQYF; DNA: TGTGCCAGCAGGGTAGGCAAAAACATTCAGTACTTC
V: TRBV7-9; size: .; J: TRBJ2-1; D: .; CDR3: CASSPLAEQFF; DNA: TGTGCCAGCAGCCCCTTGGCTGAGCAGTTCTTC
V: TRBV7-2; size: once; J: TRBJ1-6; D: TRBD1; CDR3: CASSLGDRDNSPLHF; DNA: TGTGCCAGCAGCTTGGGGGACAGGGACAATTCACCCCTCCACTTT
V: TRBV28; size: large; J: TRBJ1-2; D: TRBD1; CDR3: CASSRGQGRDGYTF; DNA: TGTGCCAGCAGTCGCGGACAGGGCCGGGATGGCTACACCTTC
V: TRBV15; size: .; J: TRBJ2-3; D: .; CDR3: CATSRVVGSGSSDTQYF; DNA: TGTGCCACCAGCAGAGTGGTTGGGTCGGGGAGCTCAGATACGCAGTATTTT
V: TRBV2; size: few; J: TRBJ2-1; D: .; CDR3: CASSVQESSYNEQFF; DNA: TGTGCCAGCAGTGTACAGGAAAGCTCCTACAATGAGCAGTTCTTC
V: TRBV7-9; size: .; J: TRBJ1-4; D: .; CDR3: CASSLAGGLREKLFF; DNA: TGTGCCAGCAGCTTAGCGGGGGGGCTTCGGGAAAAACTGTTTTTT
V: TRBV4-2; size: .; J: TRBJ2-2; D: TRBD2; CDR3: CASSQGLATLGGELFF; DNA: TGTGCCAGCAGCCAGGGACTAGCAACCCTAGGCGGGGAGCTGTTTTTT